This T cell receptor (beta chain) stems from a study of blood T cell repertoires in COVID-19. The overall study: Specimens from acute and convalescent COVID-19 originated in the United States, Italy and Spain. PBMCs, B-cell-depleted T cells, or T cells were the source of the cDNA or gDNA that made up the material.

Seattle's enrolled individuals joined amid active infection and were then monitored longitudinally. TCRdb's table, derived via immunoSEQ multiplex PCR, lists solely in-frame clones and lacks some. The sample yields about 330,000 clones, about 91% seen once. Per germline, CDR1 SQVTM and CDR2 ANQGSEA. Trimming cost V 6 bases and J 1 base, with 15 bases left between them. The CDR3 is 14 residues long. This sequence joins TRBV29-1 and TRBJ1-1; D call uncertain. The sequence was obtained from a man aged 25 to 40 with COVID-19, enrolled during active disease. Sample: peripheral blood. The chain's CDR3 is CSVVRMRWNTEAFF. DNA for the CDR3: TGCAGCGTCGTAAGAATGAGGTGGAACACTGAAGCTTTCTTT.